A single sample is the source of the 23 T cell receptor beta chains below, sequenced in a study of a mutant IDH1 vaccine in newly diagnosed glioma. The sample's time point: baseline, week 1 (first vaccination visit). The treatment: pre-vaccination baseline after standard-of-care therapy. The repertoire was sequenced with immunoSEQ multiplex PCR; TCRdb's copy has only in-frame clones and lacks some. Among some 22,000 clones, 91% were seen once, and the ten largest hold around 10%. The source was PBMCs, collected from a glioma patient treated with radiotherapy, temozolomide or both. The receptors were gathered from a man aged 25 to 45 with glioma.

The chain combines TRBV28 with TRBJ2-5; D is unclear. CDR3 length: 14 residues. Germline-derived CDR1 and CDR2 are MDHEN and SYDVKM. V gave up 3 bases and J gave up 1 base, with 9 bases separating them. The CDR3 loop is CASSLMALQETQYF. The CDR3 nucleotides are TGTGCCAGCAGTTTGATGGCCCTCCAAGAGACCCAGTACTTC.

This chain joins TRBV18 and TRBJ1-5; D is unclear. This CDR3 contains 14 residues. Trimming removed 2 bases at V and 5 bases at J, with 10 bases between. The germline gives CDR1 KGHSH, CDR2 LQKENI. The CDR3 reads CASSPMDRDQPQHF. CDR3 nucleotide sequence: TGTGCCAGCTCACCAATGGACCGTGATCAGCCCCAGCATTTT.

The V gene is TRBV27, the J gene TRBJ1-1, with D possibly being TRBD1 (6 bases). Germline values: CDR1 MNHEY, CDR2 SMNVEV (reference sequence). The CDR3 consists of 15 residues. V was shortened by 2 bases and J by 1 base, with 11 bases between the two germline ends. CDR3 coding DNA: TGTGCCAGCAGTTTAGGGGGGGCCGGGAACACTGAAGCTTTCTTT. Protein: CASSLGGAGNTEAFF.

A remark on this clone: The same CDR3 is also encoded by other DNA sequences in this sample. The chain uses TRBV5-1 and TRBJ1-1; D possibly corresponds to TRBD1 (5 bases). Trimming removed 4 bases at V and 0 bases at J, with 10 bases between. Germline V gene lookup returns CDR1 SGHRS and CDR2 YFSETQ. The CDR3 contains 14 residues. This CDR3 is CASSQGRLNTEAFF. DNA of the CDR3: TGCGCCAGCAGCCAGGGACGGCTGAACACTGAAGCTTTCTTT. Drawing the rest from reference TRBV5-1 and TRBJ1-1, the complete variable domain is KAGVTQTPRYLIKTRGQQVTLSCSPISGHRSVSWYQQTPGQGLQFLFEYFSETQRNKGNFPGRFSGRQFSNSRSEMNVSTLELGDSALYLCASSQGRLNTEAFFGQGTRLTVV.

V and J are TRBV29-1 and TRBJ2-7; D may correspond to TRBD1 or TRBD2 (5 bases each). This CDR3 region has 13 residues. Trimming took off 6 bases at V and 2 bases at J, with 14 bases between the two ends. Germline-derived CDR1 and CDR2 are SQVTM and ANQGSEA. CDR3 sequence reads: CSVDIGAPYEQYF. The DNA of the CDR3 is TGCAGCGTAGATATCGGGGCCCCCTACGAGCAGTACTTC.

The rearrangement links TRBV6-1 to TRBJ1-1; D is perhaps TRBD1 (6 bases). Looked up from germline, CDR1 is MNHNS and CDR2 is SASEGT. This CDR3 comprises 13 residues. The ends were cut back, 3 bases at V and 11 bases at J, with 16 bases in the middle. Here the CDR3 DNA reads TGTGCCAGCAGTGATGTGGGCTTGGGGGGCGCTTTCTTT. It is translated as CASSDVGLGGAFF.

The gene calls are TRBV19 and TRBJ1-1, with D unclear. The CDR3 sequence is 10 residues long. Trimming shortened V by 6 bases and J by 7 bases, and 6 bases separated the two germline ends. Germline assignment: CDR1 LNHDA and CDR2 SQIVND (reference sequence). This CDR3 reads CASRDREAFF. The CDR3 bases are TGTGCCAGTAGGGACCGTGAAGCTTTCTTT.

In its sample, this clone was seen a few times. This chain links TRBV27 with TRBJ2-2; D ambiguous. This CDR3 has 14 amino acids. Germline CDR1 MNHEY, CDR2 SMNVEV (reference sequence). Trimming stripped 5 bases from V and 6 bases from J, with 13 bases between. The CDR3 DNA reads as TGTGCCAGCAGTCCTCGGAACTGGGCCGGGGAGCTGTTTTTT. Translated: CASSPRNWAGELFF.

The CDR3 sequence: CATSRYSMGFYEQYF. As DNA, the CDR3 is TGTGCCACCAGCAGATACAGTATGGGGTTTTACGAGCAGTACTTC. This chain connects TRBV15 to TRBJ2-7; D is uncertain. The CDR3 length is 15 residues. Per the germline V gene, CDR1 is LNHNV and CDR2 is YYDKDF (reference sequence). Trimming left V 2 bases short and J 4 bases short, with 15 bases between.

V is TRBV5-1 and J is TRBJ2-1, with 8 bases lining up with TRBD2. From germline, CDR1 is SGHRS and CDR2 YFSETQ. The V and J ends lost 4 bases and 9 bases, in that order; junction bases with no gene match: 12. The CDR3 loop spans 15 amino acids. The CDR3 loop is CASSPLAEGTVEQFF. DNA for the CDR3: TGCGCCAGCAGCCCACTAGCGGAGGGAACAGTTGAGCAGTTCTTC. The whole variable domain, filled in from reference TRBV5-1 and TRBJ2-1, reads KAGVTQTPRYLIKTRGQQVTLSCSPISGHRSVSWYQQTPGQGLQFLFEYFSETQRNKGNFPGRFSGRQFSNSRSEMNVSTLELGDSALYLCASSPLAEGTVEQFFGPGTRLTVL.

The chain combines TRBV6-5 with TRBJ1-4; D unclear. The germline V and J ends were trimmed by 0 bases and 5 bases, with 10 bases remaining between them. The V gene's germline CDR1 is MNHEY and CDR2 SVGAGI. The CDR3 runs to 15 residues. For the CDR3, the DNA is TGTGCCAGCAGTTACTCGAGCAACCCGAATGAAAAACTGTTTTTT. Its translation is CASSYSSNPNEKLFF.

This chain joins TRBV5-5 and TRBJ2-3, with 9 bases that match TRBD2. Germline lookup yields CDR1 SGHKS and CDR2 YYEKEE (reference sequence). The CDR3 has 16 residues. V shed 4 bases and J 6 bases; nucleotides not matched to a gene: 12. CDR3 DNA sequence: TGTGCCAGCAGCGGAACCGGGACTAGCAGCAAGGATACGCAGTATTTT. As protein: CASSGTGTSSKDTQYF.

This sequence joins TRBV11-2 and TRBJ2-7; perhaps D is TRBD1 or TRBD2 (5 bases each). Germline V gene lookup returns CDR1 SGHAT and CDR2 FQNNGV. V was clipped by 6 bases and J by 2 bases, with 14 bases between them. The CDR3 has 14 residues. The CDR3 region has the DNA TGTGCCAGCAGTTTCCCGGGACCAACCTACGAGCAGTACTTC. Amino acids: CASSFPGPTYEQYF.

The chain joins TRBV30 to TRBJ2-5, with TRBD2 matching 12 bases. Trimming removed 0 bases from V and 4 bases from J; junction bases left unmatched: 9. This CDR3 has 17 residues. The germline CDR1 and CDR2 sequences are GTSNPN and SVGIG (reference sequence). The DNA of the CDR3 is TGTGCCTGGAGTGTGCAAACGGGACTAGCGGGCCGAGAGACCCAGTACTTC. Amino acids: CAWSVQTGLAGRETQYF.

The chain is built from TRBV9 and TRBJ1-1; the D gene is possibly TRBD1 (5 bases). CDR1 is SGDLS, CDR2 YYNGEE, per germline. V was trimmed by 4 bases and J by 1 base, leaving 17 bases between them. The CDR3 is 16 amino acids. CDR3 bases: TGTGCCAGCAGCCACACCCCAACACAGGAGAACACTGAAGCTTTCTTT. Amino acid sequence: CASSHTPTQENTEAFF.

The chain links TRBV6-5 to TRBJ1-1; possibly TRBD1 for D (6 bases). The CDR3 loop spans 13 amino acids. CDR1 is MNHEY and CDR2 is SVGAGI in the germline V gene. V was shortened by 7 bases and J by 9 bases, with 18 bases between the two germline ends. Written as DNA, the CDR3 is TGTGCCAGCAATACTAGACAGGTAAACAAAGCTTTCTTT. Encoded protein: CASNTRQVNKAFF.

The V gene is TRBV27, the J gene TRBJ1-4; 7 bases align to TRBD1. J gave up 4 bases and V 6 bases, and 11 bases lay outside the gene matches. The CDR3 sequence is 16 residues long. Germline assignment: CDR1 MNHEY and CDR2 SMNVEV (reference sequence). The CDR3 sequence is CASSPGTEFFNEKLFF. CDR3 nucleotides: TGTGCCAGCAGCCCAGGGACAGAGTTTTTTAATGAAAAACTGTTTTTT.

V usage is TRBV4-1 and J usage is TRBJ2-1; 11 nucleotides agree with TRBD2. This CDR3 is built from 18 residues. After removal of 0 bases from V and 2 bases from J, the junction contained 6 bases not matched to a gene. Germline V gene data show CDR1 as MGHRA and CDR2 as YSYEKL. Here the CDR3 reads CASSQEGTSGFPYNEQFF. CDR3 coding DNA: TGCGCCAGCAGCCAAGAGGGGACTAGCGGCTTCCCCTACAATGAGCAGTTCTTC.

The V call is TRBV6-5, the J call TRBJ2-7, with 7 bases matching TRBD1. This CDR3 has 15 residues. V lost 2 bases and J lost 3; bases outside the gene matches: 7. Germline loops: CDR1 MNHEY, CDR2 SVGAGI. The CDR3 sequence: CASSYETGQVYEQYF. The CDR3 DNA reads as TGTGCCAGCAGTTACGAGACAGGGCAAGTCTACGAGCAGTACTTC.

This clone has only one observation. This sequence joins TRBV19 and TRBJ1-3; D ambiguous. This CDR3 region has 15 residues. Germline V gene lookup returns CDR1 LNHDA and CDR2 SQIVND (reference sequence). V was clipped by 10 bases and J by 0 bases, with 16 bases between them. Written as DNA, the CDR3 is TGTGCCACCGGGGTTCCTTCCCGCTCTGGAAACACCATATATTTT. Translation: CATGVPSRSGNTIYF. The full variable domain, in which reference TRBV19 and TRBJ1-3 provide the parts outside the CDR3, is DGGITQSPKYLFRKEGQNVTLSCEQNLNHDAMYWYRQDPGQGLRLIYYSQIVNDFQKGDIAEGYSVSREKKESFPLTVTSAQKNPTAFYLCATGVPSRSGNTIYFGEGSWLTVV.

The chain has TRBV6-1 and TRBJ2-3; TRBD1 is a possible D gene (5 bases). V was cut by 5 bases and J by 0 bases, with 12 bases left in between. Germline loops: CDR1 MNHNS, CDR2 SASEGT. CDR3 length: 15 amino acids. The CDR3 DNA follows: TGTGCCAGCAGTAGGGGTGGCCTGAGCACAGATACGCAGTATTTT. It specifies CASSRGGLSTDTQYF.

The V gene is TRBV4-1, the J gene TRBJ2-3, with D tentatively TRBD2 (5 bases). CDR1 is MGHRA, CDR2 YSYEKL, per germline. Between the trimmed V and J ends, which lost 4 bases and 5 bases, there was a span of 22 bases. The CDR3 length is 17 residues. The CDR3: CASSRRPPGINVDTQYF. The CDR3 DNA reads TGCGCCAGCAGCCGCCGGCCTCCCGGGATTAATGTAGATACGCAGTATTTT.

V and J are TRBV30 and TRBJ1-2; TRBD1 agrees at 9 bases. Trimming took 1 base from V and 4 from J; bases not matched to a gene: 10. This CDR3 comprises 16 residues. CDR1 GTSNPN and CDR2 SVGIG come from the germline V gene (reference sequence). The chain's CDR3 is CAWSAKGQGGSYGYTF. The DNA of the CDR3 is TGTGCCTGGAGTGCAAAGGGACAGGGAGGAAGCTATGGCTACACCTTC.